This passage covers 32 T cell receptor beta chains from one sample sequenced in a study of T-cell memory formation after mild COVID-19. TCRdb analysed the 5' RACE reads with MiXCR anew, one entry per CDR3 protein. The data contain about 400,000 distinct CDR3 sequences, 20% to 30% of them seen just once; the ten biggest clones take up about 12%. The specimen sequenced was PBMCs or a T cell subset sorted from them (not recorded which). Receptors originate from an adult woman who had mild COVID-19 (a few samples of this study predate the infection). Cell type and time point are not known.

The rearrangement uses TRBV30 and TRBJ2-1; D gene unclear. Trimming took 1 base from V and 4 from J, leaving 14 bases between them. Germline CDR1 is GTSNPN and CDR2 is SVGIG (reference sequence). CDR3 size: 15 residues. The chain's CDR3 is CAWSETGSAYNEQFF. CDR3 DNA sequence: TGTGCCTGGAGTGAGACTGGTTCCGCTTACAATGAGCAGTTCTTC.

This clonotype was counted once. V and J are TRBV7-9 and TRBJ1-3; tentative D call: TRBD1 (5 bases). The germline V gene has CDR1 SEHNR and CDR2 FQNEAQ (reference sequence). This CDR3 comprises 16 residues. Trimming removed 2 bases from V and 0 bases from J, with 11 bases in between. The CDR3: CASSLRQIDSGNTIYF. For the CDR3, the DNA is TGTGCCAGCAGCTTAAGACAGATAGACTCTGGAAACACCATATATTTT.

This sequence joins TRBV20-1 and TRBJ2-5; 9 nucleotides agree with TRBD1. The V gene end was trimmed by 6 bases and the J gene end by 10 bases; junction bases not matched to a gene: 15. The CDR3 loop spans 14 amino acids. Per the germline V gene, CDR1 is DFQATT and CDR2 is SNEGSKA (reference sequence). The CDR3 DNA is TGCAGTGCATCACAGGGGGCCGTCCGGGCGGGCCAGTACTTC. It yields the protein CSASQGAVRAGQYF.

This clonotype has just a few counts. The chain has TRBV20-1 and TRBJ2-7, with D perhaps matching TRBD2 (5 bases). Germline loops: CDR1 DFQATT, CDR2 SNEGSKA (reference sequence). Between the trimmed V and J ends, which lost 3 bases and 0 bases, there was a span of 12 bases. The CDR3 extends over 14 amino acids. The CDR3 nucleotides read TGCAGTGCTAGGGGAGCGAAAAGCTCCTACGAGCAGTACTTC. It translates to CSARGAKSSYEQYF.

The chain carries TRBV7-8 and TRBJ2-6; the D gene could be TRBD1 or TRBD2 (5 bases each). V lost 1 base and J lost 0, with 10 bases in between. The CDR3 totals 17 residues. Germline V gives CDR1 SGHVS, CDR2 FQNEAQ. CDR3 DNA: TGTGCCAGCAGCTTAGGGGCAGGGACCTCTGGGGCCAACGTCCTGACTTTC. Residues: CASSLGAGTSGANVLTF.

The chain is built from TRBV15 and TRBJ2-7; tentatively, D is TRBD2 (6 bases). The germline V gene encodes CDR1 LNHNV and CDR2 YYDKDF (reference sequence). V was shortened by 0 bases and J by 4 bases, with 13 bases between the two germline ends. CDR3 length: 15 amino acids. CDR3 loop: CATSRDTGEKYEQYF. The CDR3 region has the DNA TGTGCCACCAGCAGAGATACGGGGGAGAAGTACGAGCAGTACTTC.

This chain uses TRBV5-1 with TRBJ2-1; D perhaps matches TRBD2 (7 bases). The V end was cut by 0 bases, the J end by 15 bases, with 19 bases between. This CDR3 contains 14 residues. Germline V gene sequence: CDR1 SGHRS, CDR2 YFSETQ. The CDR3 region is CASSLEVSGRGGFF. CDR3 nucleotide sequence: TGCGCCAGCAGCTTGGAGGTTAGCGGAAGGGGGGGGTTCTTC. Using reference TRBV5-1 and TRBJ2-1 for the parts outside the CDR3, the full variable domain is KAGVTQTPRYLIKTRGQQVTLSCSPISGHRSVSWYQQTPGQGLQFLFEYFSETQRNKGNFPGRFSGRQFSNSRSEMNVSTLELGDSALYLCASSLEVSGRGGFFGPGTRLTVL.

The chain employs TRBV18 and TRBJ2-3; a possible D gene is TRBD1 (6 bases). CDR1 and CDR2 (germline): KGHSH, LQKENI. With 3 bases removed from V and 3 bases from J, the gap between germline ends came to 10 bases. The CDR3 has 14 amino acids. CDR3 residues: CASSPDTGTDTQYF. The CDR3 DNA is TGTGCCAGCTCACCCGATACAGGGACAGATACGCAGTATTTT.

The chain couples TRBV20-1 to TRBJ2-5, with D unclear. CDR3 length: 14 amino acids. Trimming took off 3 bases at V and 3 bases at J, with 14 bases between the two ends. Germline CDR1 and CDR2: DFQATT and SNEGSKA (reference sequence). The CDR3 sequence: CSASRPDDKETQYF. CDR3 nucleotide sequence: TGCAGTGCTAGCCGGCCAGATGACAAAGAGACCCAGTACTTC.

CDR3 DNA: TGTGCCAGCTCACCTCAATCCGAAGCCGGGACAGGGGGCTCCCGGGTGTTCTTC. Amino acids: CASSPQSEAGTGGSRVFF. The chain joins TRBV18 to TRBJ2-1; TRBD1 agrees at 12 bases. Germline loops: CDR1 KGHSH, CDR2 LQKENI. Trimming at V came to 3 bases and at J to 15 bases, leaving 21 bases not matched to a gene. The CDR3 extends over 18 amino acids.

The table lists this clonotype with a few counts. CDR3 amino acids: CASREPGDLIYEQYF. The CDR3 DNA is TGTGCCAGCAGGGAACCAGGGGACCTTATTTACGAGCAGTACTTC. The rearrangement links TRBV6-2 or TRBV6-3 to TRBJ2-7; weak D call: TRBD1 (6 bases). Germline loops: CDR1 MNHEY, CDR2 SVGEGT. This CDR3 contains 15 residues. Between the trimmed V and J ends, which lost 6 bases and 4 bases, there was a span of 19 bases.

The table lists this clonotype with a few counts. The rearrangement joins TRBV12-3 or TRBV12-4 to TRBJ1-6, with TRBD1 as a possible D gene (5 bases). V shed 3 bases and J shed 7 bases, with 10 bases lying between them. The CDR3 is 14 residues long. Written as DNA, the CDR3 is TGTGCCAGCAGTTTGGCCCAGGGAAATTCACCCCTCCACTTT. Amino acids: CASSLAQGNSPLHF.

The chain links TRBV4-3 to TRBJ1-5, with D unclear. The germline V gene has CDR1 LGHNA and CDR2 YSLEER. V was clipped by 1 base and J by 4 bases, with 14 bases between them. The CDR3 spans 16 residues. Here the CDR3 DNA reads TGCGCCAGCAGCCAAGGGCTCGCGGGTTCTAATCAGCCCCAGCATTTT. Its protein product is CASSQGLAGSNQPQHF.

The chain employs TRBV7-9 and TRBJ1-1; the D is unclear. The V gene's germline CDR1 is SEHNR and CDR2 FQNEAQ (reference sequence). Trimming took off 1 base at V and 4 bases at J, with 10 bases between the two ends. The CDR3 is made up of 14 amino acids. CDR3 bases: TGTGCCAGCAGCTTAGGACATTGGGCCACTGAAGCTTTCTTT. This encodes CASSLGHWATEAFF.

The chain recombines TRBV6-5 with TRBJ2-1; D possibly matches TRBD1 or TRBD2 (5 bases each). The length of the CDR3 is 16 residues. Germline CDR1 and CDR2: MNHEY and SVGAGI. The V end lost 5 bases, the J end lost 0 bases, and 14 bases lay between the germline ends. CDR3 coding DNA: TGTGCCAGCAGTAAGACGGGACGCGGCTCCTACAATGAGCAGTTCTTC. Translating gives CASSKTGRGSYNEQFF.

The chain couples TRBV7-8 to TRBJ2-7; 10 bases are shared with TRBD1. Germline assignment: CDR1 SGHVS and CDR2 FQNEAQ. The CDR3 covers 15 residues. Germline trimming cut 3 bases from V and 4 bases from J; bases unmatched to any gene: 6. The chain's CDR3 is CASSFPGQGSYEQYF. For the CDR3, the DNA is TGTGCCAGCAGCTTCCCGGGACAGGGGAGTTACGAGCAGTACTTC.

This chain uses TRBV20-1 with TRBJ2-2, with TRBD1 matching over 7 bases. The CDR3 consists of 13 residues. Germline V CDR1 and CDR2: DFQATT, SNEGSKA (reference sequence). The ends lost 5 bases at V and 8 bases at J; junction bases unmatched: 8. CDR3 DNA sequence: TGCAGTGCTCTTCGAGGGGGCCGGGGGGAGCTGTTTTTT. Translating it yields CSALRGGRGELFF.

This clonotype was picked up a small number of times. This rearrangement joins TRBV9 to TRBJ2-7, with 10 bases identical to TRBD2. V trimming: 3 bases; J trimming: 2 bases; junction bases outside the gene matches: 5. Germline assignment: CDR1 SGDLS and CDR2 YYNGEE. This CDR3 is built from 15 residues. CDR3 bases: TGTGCCAGCAGCGCCACTAGCGGGGCAACCTACGAGCAGTACTTC. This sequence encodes CASSATSGATYEQYF.

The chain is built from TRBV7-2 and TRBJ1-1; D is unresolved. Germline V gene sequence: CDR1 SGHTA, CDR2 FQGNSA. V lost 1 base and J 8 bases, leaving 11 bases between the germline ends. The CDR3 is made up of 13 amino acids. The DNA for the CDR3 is TGTGCCAGCAGCTTAGTAGGGTCAGAAGAAGCTTTCTTT. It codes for CASSLVGSEEAFF.

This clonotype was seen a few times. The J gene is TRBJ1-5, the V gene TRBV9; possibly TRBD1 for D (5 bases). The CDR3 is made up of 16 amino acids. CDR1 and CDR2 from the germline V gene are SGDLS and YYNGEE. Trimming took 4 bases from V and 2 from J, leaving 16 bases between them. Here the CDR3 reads CASSPGTAQGNQPQHF. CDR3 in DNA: TGTGCCAGCAGCCCCGGGACGGCCCAAGGCAATCAGCCCCAGCATTTT. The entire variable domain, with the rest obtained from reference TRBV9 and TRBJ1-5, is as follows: DSGVTQTPKHLITATGQRVTLRCSPRSGDLSVYWYQQSLDQGLQFLIQYYNGEERAKGNILERFSAQQFPDLHSELNLSSLELGDSALYFCASSPGTAQGNQPQHFGDGTRLSIL.

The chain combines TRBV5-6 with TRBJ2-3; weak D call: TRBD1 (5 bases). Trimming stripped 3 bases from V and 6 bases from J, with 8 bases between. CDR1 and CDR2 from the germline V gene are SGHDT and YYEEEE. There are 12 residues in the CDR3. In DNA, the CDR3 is TGTGCCAGCAGCTCAGGGTTGGATACGCAGTATTTT. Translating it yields CASSSGLDTQYF.

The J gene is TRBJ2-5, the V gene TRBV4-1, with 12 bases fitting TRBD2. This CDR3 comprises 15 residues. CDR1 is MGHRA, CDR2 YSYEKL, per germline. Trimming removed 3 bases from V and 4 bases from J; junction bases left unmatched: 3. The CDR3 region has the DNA TGCGCCAGCAGCCAGGGACTAGCGGGCAGAGAGACCCAGTACTTC. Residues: CASSQGLAGRETQYF.

The CDR3 DNA follows: TGTGCCAGCGGGGGGAGGGGGCGCAACTCCTCCTATAATTCACCCCTCCACTTT. This codes for CASGGRGRNSSYNSPLHF. The J gene is TRBJ1-6, the V gene TRBV6-1; the match to TRBD1 covers 7 bases. Per germline, CDR1 MNHNS and CDR2 SASEGT. The trim removed 8 bases at V and 0 bases at J, leaving 13 bases unmatched. The CDR3 has 18 amino acids.

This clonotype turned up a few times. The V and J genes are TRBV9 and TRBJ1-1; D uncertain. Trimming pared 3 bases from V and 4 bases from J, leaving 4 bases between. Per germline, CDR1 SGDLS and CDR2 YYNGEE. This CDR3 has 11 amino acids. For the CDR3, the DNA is TGTGCCAGCAGCGACGGCACTGAAGCTTTCTTT. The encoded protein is CASSDGTEAFF.

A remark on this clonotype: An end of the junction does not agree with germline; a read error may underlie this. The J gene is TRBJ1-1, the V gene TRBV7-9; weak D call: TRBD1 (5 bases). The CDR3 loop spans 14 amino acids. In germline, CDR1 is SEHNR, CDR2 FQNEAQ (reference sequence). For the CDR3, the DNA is TGTGCCAGCATCTTACCAGGGTGGGGCACTGAAGCTTTCTTT. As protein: CASILPGWGTEAFF.

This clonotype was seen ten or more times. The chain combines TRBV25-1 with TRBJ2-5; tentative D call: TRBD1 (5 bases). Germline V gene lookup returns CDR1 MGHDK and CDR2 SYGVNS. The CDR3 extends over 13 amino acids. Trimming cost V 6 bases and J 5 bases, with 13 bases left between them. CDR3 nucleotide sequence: TGTGCCAGCAGGGACAATCTGCCCGAGACCCAGTACTTC. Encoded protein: CASRDNLPETQYF.

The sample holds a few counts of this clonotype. CDR3 bases: TGTGCCAGCACCTTGACGTCCAATCAGCCCCAGCATTTT. This encodes CASTLTSNQPQHF. This chain uses TRBV12-3 or TRBV12-4 with TRBJ1-5, with D unresolved. CDR3 length: 13 amino acids. Trimming took 7 bases from V and 3 from J, leaving 10 bases between them.

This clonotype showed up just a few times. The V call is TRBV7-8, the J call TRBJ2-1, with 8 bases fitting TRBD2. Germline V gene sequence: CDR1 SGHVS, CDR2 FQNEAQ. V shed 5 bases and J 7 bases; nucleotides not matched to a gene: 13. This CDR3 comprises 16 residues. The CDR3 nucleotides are TGTGCCAGCAGCCCGCGTATTGCGGGAGGAGATAATGAGCAGTTCTTC. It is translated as CASSPRIAGGDNEQFF.

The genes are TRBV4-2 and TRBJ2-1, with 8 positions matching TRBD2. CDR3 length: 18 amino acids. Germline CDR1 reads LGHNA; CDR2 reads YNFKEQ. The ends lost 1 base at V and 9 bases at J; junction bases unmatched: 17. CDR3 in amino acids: CASSQARAGEVGRAEQFF. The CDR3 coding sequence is TGTGCCAGCAGCCAAGCTAGAGCGGGAGAGGTGGGAAGGGCTGAGCAGTTCTTC.

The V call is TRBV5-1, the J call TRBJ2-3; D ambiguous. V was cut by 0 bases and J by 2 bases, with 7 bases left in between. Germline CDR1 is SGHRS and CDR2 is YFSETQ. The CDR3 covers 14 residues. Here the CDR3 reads CASSLVQVTDTQYF. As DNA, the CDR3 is TGCGCCAGCAGCTTGGTCCAGGTCACAGATACGCAGTATTTT.

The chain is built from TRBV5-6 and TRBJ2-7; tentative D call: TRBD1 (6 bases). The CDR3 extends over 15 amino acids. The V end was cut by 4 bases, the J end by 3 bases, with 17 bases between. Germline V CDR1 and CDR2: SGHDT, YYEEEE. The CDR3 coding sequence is TGTGCCAGCAGCGACCCGATGAAGGACAGCTACGAGCAGTACTTC. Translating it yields CASSDPMKDSYEQYF.

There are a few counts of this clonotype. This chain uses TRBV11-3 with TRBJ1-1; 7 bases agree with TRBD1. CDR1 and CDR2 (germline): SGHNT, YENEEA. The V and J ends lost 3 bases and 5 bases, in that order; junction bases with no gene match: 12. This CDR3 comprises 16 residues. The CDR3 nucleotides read TGTGCCAGCAGCTTGGGACAGACTGAAATAGGGACTGAAGCTTTCTTT. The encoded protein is CASSLGQTEIGTEAFF.